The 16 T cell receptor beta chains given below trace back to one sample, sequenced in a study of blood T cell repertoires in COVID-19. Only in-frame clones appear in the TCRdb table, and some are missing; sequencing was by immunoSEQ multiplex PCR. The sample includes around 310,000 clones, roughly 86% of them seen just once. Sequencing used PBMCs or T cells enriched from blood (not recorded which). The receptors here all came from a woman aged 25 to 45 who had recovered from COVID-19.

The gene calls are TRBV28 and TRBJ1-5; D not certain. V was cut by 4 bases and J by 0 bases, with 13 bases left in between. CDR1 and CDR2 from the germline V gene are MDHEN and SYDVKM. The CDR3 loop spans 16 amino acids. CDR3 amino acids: CASSSLENHSNQPQHF. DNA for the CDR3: TGTGCCAGCAGTTCGCTCGAGAATCATAGCAATCAGCCCCAGCATTTT.

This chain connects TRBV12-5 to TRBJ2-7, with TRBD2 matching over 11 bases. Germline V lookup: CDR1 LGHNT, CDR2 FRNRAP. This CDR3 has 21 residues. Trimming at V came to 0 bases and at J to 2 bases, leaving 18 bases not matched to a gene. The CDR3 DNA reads TGTGCTAGTGGTTTGGTATTCTCCCTTGGTAGCGGGAGGGCCGGGACCTACGAGCAGTACTTC. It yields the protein CASGLVFSLGSGRAGTYEQYF. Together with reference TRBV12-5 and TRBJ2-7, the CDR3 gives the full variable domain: DARVTQTPRHKVTEMGQEVTMRCQPILGHNTVFWYRQTMMQGLELLAYFRNRAPLDDSGMPKDRFSAEMPDATLATLKIQPSEPRDSAVYFCASGLVFSLGSGRAGTYEQYFGPGTRLTVT.

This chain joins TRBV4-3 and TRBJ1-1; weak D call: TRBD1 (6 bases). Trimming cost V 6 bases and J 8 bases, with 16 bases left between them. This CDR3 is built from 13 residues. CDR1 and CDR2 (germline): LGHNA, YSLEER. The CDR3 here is CASSQDVDREAFF. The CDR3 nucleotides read TGCGCCAGCAGTCAGGACGTTGACAGGGAAGCTTTCTTT.

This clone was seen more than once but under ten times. The CDR3 region is CASSRGTSPLSDTQYF. The CDR3 nucleotides are TGTGCCAGCAGCCGAGGGACTAGCCCGCTATCAGATACGCAGTATTTT. The gene calls are TRBV5-8 and TRBJ2-3; 9 bases agree with TRBD2. The V segment lost 4 bases and the J segment 4 bases; nucleotides outside the gene matches: 10. The CDR3 has 16 amino acids. Germline assignment: CDR1 SGHTS and CDR2 YDEGEE. The full variable domain, rest sourced from reference TRBV5-8 and TRBJ2-3, is EAGVTQSPTHLIKTRGQQATLRCSPISGHTSVYWYQQALGLGLQFLLWYDEGEERNRGNFPPRFSGRQFPNYSSELNVNALELEDSALYLCASSRGTSPLSDTQYFGPGTRLTVL.

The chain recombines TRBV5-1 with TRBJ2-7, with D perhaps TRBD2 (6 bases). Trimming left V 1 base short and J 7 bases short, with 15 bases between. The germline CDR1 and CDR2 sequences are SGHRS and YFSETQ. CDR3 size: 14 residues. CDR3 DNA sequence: TGCGCCAGCAGCTTGCAGACTAGGGGTGGGGAGCAGTACTTC. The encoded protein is CASSLQTRGGEQYF.

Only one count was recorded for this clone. This chain's CDR3 is CASSKQVGGNTIYF. In nucleotides, the CDR3 is TGTGCCAGCAGCAAACAGGTCGGTGGAAACACCATATATTTT. The gene calls are TRBV9 and TRBJ1-3; maybe TRBD1 (5 bases). The CDR3 has 14 residues. Germline V gene data show CDR1 as SGDLS and CDR2 as YYNGEE. V was clipped by 4 bases and J by 3 bases, with 11 bases between them.

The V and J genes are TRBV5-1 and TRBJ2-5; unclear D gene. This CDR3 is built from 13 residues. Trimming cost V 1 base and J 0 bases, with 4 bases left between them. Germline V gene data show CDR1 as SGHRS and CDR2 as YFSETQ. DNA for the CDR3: TGCGCCAGCAGCTTGTCCAACCAAGAGACCCAGTACTTC. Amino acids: CASSLSNQETQYF.

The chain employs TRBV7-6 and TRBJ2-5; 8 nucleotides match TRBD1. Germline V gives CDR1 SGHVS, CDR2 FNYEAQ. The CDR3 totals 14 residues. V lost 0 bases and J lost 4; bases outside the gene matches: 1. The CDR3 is CASSLARGRETQYF. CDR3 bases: TGTGCCAGCAGCTTAGCCAGGGGGCGAGAGACCCAGTACTTC.

CDR3 sequence: CASSLNLEGSPLHF. The CDR3 DNA follows: TGTGCCAGCAGCTTAAACCTCGAGGGTTCACCCCTCCACTTT. The chain links TRBV11-2 to TRBJ1-6; D not certain. The CDR3 is made up of 14 amino acids. Per germline, CDR1 SGHAT and CDR2 FQNNGV. The V end was cut by 2 bases, the J end by 9 bases, with 11 bases between. The entire variable domain, with the rest obtained from reference TRBV11-2 and TRBJ1-6, is as follows: EAGVAQSPRYKIIEKRQSVAFWCNPISGHATLYWYQQILGQGPKLLIQFQNNGVVDDSQLPKDRFSAERLKGVDSTLKIQPAKLEDSAVYLCASSLNLEGSPLHFGNGTRLTVT.

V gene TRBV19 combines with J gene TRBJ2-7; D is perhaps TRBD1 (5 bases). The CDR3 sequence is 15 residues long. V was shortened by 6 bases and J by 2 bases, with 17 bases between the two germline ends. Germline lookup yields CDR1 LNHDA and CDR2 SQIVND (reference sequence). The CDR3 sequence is CASRTTHLGPYEQYF. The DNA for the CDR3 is TGTGCCAGTAGGACAACTCACCTGGGGCCCTACGAGCAGTACTTC. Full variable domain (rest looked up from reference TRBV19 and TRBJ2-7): DGGITQSPKYLFRKEGQNVTLSCEQNLNHDAMYWYRQDPGQGLRLIYYSQIVNDFQKGDIAEGYSVSREKKESFPLTVTSAQKNPTAFYLCASRTTHLGPYEQYFGPGTRLTVT.

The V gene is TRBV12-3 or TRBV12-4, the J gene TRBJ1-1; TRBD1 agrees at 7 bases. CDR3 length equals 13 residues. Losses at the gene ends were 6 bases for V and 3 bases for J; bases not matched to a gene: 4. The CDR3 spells CASRYTGDTEAFF. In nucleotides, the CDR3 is TGTGCCAGCAGATATACAGGGGACACTGAAGCTTTCTTT.

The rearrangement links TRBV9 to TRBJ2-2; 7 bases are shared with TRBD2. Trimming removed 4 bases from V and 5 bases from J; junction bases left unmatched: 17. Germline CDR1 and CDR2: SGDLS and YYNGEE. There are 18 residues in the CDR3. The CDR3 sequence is CASSPPVGAGRYTGELFF. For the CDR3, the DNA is TGTGCCAGCAGCCCACCCGTCGGGGCCGGGAGGTATACCGGGGAGCTGTTTTTT.

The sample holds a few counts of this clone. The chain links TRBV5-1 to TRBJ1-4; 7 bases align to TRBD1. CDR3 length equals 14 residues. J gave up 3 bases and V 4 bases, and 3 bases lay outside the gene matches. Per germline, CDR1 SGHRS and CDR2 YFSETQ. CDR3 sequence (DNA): TGCGCCAGCAGCGCGCAGGGGGCTAATGAAAAACTGTTTTTT. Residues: CASSAQGANEKLFF.

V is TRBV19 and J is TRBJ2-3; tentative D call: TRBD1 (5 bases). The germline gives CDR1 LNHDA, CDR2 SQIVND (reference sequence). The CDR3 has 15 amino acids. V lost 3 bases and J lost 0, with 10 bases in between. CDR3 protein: CASSMTQGSTDTQYF. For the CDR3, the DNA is TGTGCCAGTAGTATGACGCAGGGTAGCACAGATACGCAGTATTTT. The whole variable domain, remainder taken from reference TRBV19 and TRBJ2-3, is DGGITQSPKYLFRKEGQNVTLSCEQNLNHDAMYWYRQDPGQGLRLIYYSQIVNDFQKGDIAEGYSVSREKKESFPLTVTSAQKNPTAFYLCASSMTQGSTDTQYFGPGTRLTVL.

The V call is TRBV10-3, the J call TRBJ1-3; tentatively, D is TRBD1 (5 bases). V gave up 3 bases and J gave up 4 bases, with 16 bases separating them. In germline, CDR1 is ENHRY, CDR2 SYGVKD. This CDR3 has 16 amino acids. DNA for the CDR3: TGTGCCATCAGTGAACCCTCGGGGGTAGGAGGAAACACCATATATTTT. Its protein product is CAISEPSGVGGNTIYF.

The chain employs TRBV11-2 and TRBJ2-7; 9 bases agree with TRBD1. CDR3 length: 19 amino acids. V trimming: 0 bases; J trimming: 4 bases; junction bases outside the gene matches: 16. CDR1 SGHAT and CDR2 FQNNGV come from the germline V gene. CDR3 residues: CASSLDDRTGGAGGYEQYF. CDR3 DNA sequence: TGTGCCAGCAGCTTAGACGACCGAACAGGGGGCGCGGGTGGTTACGAGCAGTACTTC.